This TCR beta chain is from a study of blood T cell repertoires in COVID-19. The wider study: Acute and convalescent COVID-19 samples came from the United States, Italy and Spain.

Using immunoSEQ multiplex PCR, the repertoire was profiled, and TCRdb retains in-frame clones only, with some absent. The table records 150,000 to 200,000 clones, roughly four fifths of them present only once. Between the trimmed V and J ends, which lost 6 bases and 4 bases, there was a span of 16 bases. The length of the CDR3 is 14 residues. The germline V gene encodes CDR1 SGHRS and CDR2 YFSETQ. V usage is TRBV5-1 and J usage is TRBJ1-1; D possibly corresponds to TRBD1 (5 bases). Sequenced: PBMCs or T cells enriched from blood (not recorded which). This sequence originates from a man in his fifties or sixties who had recovered from COVID-19. The CDR3 DNA reads TGCGCCAGCACCAAGGAGGGGAGGGGCACTGAAGCTTTCTTT. It specifies CASTKEGRGTEAFF.